These 31 T cell receptor beta chains share one sample of origin, sequenced in a study of radiation and T cells in renal cell carcinoma. Clones were read by immunoSEQ multiplex PCR, and TCRdb kept only the in-frame ones, dropping some. The sample lists about 20,000 clones; 60% to 75% were seen once. Treatment in this sample: 15 Gy SBRT to primary tumor, nephrectomy 4 weeks later. The specimen comprised tumor tissue, sampled from a patient whose treatment included radiotherapy and nephrectomy. The receptor set was obtained from a woman between 65 and 79 years old with renal cell carcinoma.

The table lists this clone with a few counts. The chain links TRBV7-9 to TRBJ1-4; maybe TRBD1 (5 bases). V gave up 5 bases and J gave up 5 bases, with 15 bases separating them. CDR3 size: 15 residues. The germline gives CDR1 SEHNR, CDR2 FQNEAQ (reference sequence). CDR3 residues: CASSQLRDANEKLFF. In DNA form, the CDR3 reads TGTGCCAGCAGCCAGCTCCGGGACGCAAATGAAAAACTGTTTTTT. Full variable domain (outside the CDR3, taken from reference TRBV7-9 and TRBJ1-4): DTGVSQNPRHKITKRGQNVTFRCDPISEHNRLYWYRQTLGQGPEFLTYFQNEAQLEKSRLLSDRFSAERPKGSFSTLEIQRTEQGDSAMYLCASSQLRDANEKLFFGSGTQLSVL.

Comments on this clone: This CDR3 is also generated by other DNA sequences in the sample. CDR3 protein: CASSPPTDTQYF. The DNA of the CDR3 is TGTGCCAGCAGCCCACCCACAGATACGCAGTATTTT. The chain joins TRBV7-2 to TRBJ2-3; unclear D gene. The CDR3 extends over 12 amino acids. Trimming removed 5 bases at V and 2 bases at J, with 5 bases between. Germline V gene sequence: CDR1 SGHTA, CDR2 FQGNSA.

The chain couples TRBV5-1 to TRBJ1-2; 11 bases map to TRBD1. J gave up 7 bases and V 4 bases, and 6 bases lay outside the gene matches. CDR1 is SGHRS, CDR2 YFSETQ, per germline. The CDR3 sequence is 14 residues long. This CDR3 is CASSPGQGAGGYTF. The CDR3 coding sequence is TGCGCCAGCAGCCCAGGACAGGGGGCGGGTGGCTACACCTTC.

About this clone itself: The sample holds other DNA sequences that translate to the same CDR3. The chain uses TRBV5-6 and TRBJ2-7; 7 positions match TRBD2. This CDR3 is built from 14 residues. Trimming took 0 bases from V and 5 from J; bases not matched to a gene: 5. Looked up from germline, CDR1 is SGHDT and CDR2 is YYEEEE. CDR3 residues: CASSLGREGDEQYF. Written as DNA, the CDR3 is TGTGCCAGCAGCTTGGGAAGGGAGGGCGACGAGCAGTACTTC.

The V and J genes are TRBV15 and TRBJ2-3; D gene unclear. In germline, CDR1 is LNHNV, CDR2 YYDKDF (reference sequence). The CDR3 is 13 amino acids. V lost 3 bases and J 2 bases, leaving 6 bases between the germline ends. The chain's CDR3 is CATSRASTDTQYF. The CDR3 DNA reads TGTGCCACCAGCAGGGCTTCCACAGATACGCAGTATTTT.

The chain links TRBV21-1 to TRBJ1-5. TRBV21-1 constitutes a pseudogene. This CDR3 spans 17 amino acids. CDR3 DNA sequence: TGTGCCAGCAGCAAAGTTCTAGCGGTACGCTGCAATCAGCCCCAGCATTTT. Its protein is CASSKVLAVRCNQPQHF.

There are a few counts of this clone. The chain uses TRBV28 and TRBJ1-6, with unresolved D. This CDR3 has 16 amino acids. The germline gives CDR1 MDHEN, CDR2 SYDVKM. Trimming shortened V by 5 bases and J by 7 bases, and 18 bases separated the two germline ends. The CDR3 nucleotides are TGTGCCAGCAGTCCATCAGGTGAGAGGGTCAATTCACCCCTCCACTTT. It encodes CASSPSGERVNSPLHF.

The CDR3 region has the DNA TGTGCCAGCAGTTTAGGACAGGGTAGAAACTATGGCTACACCTTC. This translates into CASSLGQGRNYGYTF. The chain recombines TRBV28 with TRBJ1-2, with 8 bases lining up with TRBD1. The CDR3 consists of 15 residues. Trimming removed 2 bases from V and 2 bases from J; junction bases left unmatched: 4. Germline values: CDR1 MDHEN, CDR2 SYDVKM.

This chain uses TRBV5-3 with TRBJ2-3, with TRBD2 matching 7 bases. TRBV5-3 is sorted into the ORF group, with uncertain function. The J segment lost 3 bases and the V segment lost 1 base, leaving 8 bases of the junction unmatched. The CDR3 runs to 16 residues. This CDR3 is CARSLCGGDRTDTQYF. The CDR3 bases are TGTGCCAGAAGCTTGTGCGGGGGAGATAGAACAGATACGCAGTATTTT.

The rearrangement links TRBV27 to TRBJ1-5, with D tentatively TRBD1 (6 bases). The CDR3 totals 16 residues. Trimming took off 2 bases at V and 4 bases at J, with 15 bases between the two ends. In germline, CDR1 is MNHEY, CDR2 SMNVEV (reference sequence). Here the CDR3 reads CASSLRGGGRNQPQHF. In DNA, the CDR3 is TGTGCCAGCAGTTTACGAGGGGGGGGGAGGAATCAGCCCCAGCATTTT.

In its sample, this clone ranks as medium-sized (0.01 to 0.1%). The V gene is TRBV19, the J gene TRBJ2-3, with 7 bases fitting TRBD1. Germline-derived CDR1 and CDR2 are LNHDA and SQIVND (reference sequence). J was trimmed by 1 base and V by 7 bases; bases with no gene match: 5. This CDR3 region has 14 residues. DNA for the CDR3: TGTGCCAGTACGTCAGGACAGGGCACAGATACGCAGTATTTT. The encoded protein is CASTSGQGTDTQYF.

The chain links TRBV13 to TRBJ1-1; tentatively, D is TRBD1 (5 bases). CDR1 and CDR2 (germline): PRHDT, FYEKMQ (reference sequence). V lost 5 bases, J lost 3 bases, and 10 bases lay in between. The CDR3 has 13 residues. The CDR3 region has the DNA TGTGCCAGCAGCCTTCGGGGGTACACTGAAGCTTTCTTT. Its translation is CASSLRGYTEAFF. The full variable domain, its missing parts supplied by reference TRBV13 and TRBJ1-1, is AAGVIQSPRHLIKEKRETATLKCYPIPRHDTVYWYQQGPGQDPQFLISFYEKMQSDKGSIPDRFSAQQFSDYHSELNMSSLELGDSALYFCASSLRGYTEAFFGQGTRLTVV.

The sample holds a few counts of this clone. One end of the junction varies from germline; a read error may be responsible. This chain joins TRBV6-1 and TRBJ1-4; a weak D match, TRBD1 (5 bases). The germline V gene encodes CDR1 MNHNS and CDR2 SASEGT. This CDR3 contains 15 residues. The CDR3 here is CASSRDVAPNEELFF. CDR3 sequence (DNA): TGTGCCAGCAGTCGGGACGTCGCCCCAAATGAAGAACTGTTTTTT.

The CDR3 sequence is CASRKQGKDGYTF. The CDR3 region has the DNA TGTGCCAGTAGGAAACAGGGGAAGGATGGCTACACCTTC. The chain uses TRBV19 and TRBJ1-2; TRBD1 agrees at 7 bases. V trimming: 6 bases; J trimming: 6 bases; junction bases outside the gene matches: 7. Germline CDR1 reads LNHDA; CDR2 reads SQIVND (reference sequence). CDR3 length equals 13 residues. The variable domain in full, with the rest retrieved from reference TRBV19 and TRBJ1-2, is DGGITQSPKYLFRKEGQNVTLSCEQNLNHDAMYWYRQDPGQGLRLIYYSQIVNDFQKGDIAEGYSVSREKKESFPLTVTSAQKNPTAFYLCASRKQGKDGYTFGSGTRLTVV.

This clone occurred a few times. This CDR3 is CASSSGTGYEQYF. The CDR3 DNA is TGTGCCAGCAGTTCTGGGACAGGGTACGAGCAGTACTTC. V usage is TRBV27 and J usage is TRBJ2-7; TRBD1 agrees at 9 bases. Unmatched junction bases numbered 2, after V lost 4 bases and J lost 4 bases. The CDR3 totals 13 residues. Germline CDR1 MNHEY, CDR2 SMNVEV (reference sequence).

The chain uses TRBV7-2 and TRBJ2-3; D might be TRBD2 (5 bases). Germline assignment: CDR1 SGHTA and CDR2 FQGNSA. V dropped 5 bases and J dropped 9 bases, with 15 bases sitting between them. The CDR3 has 13 amino acids. The CDR3 protein is CASSPRGIPTQYF. CDR3 coding DNA: TGTGCCAGCAGCCCCCGAGGGATCCCAACGCAGTATTTT.

The chain has TRBV5-1 and TRBJ1-5, with TRBD1 as a possible D gene (5 bases). Between the trimmed V and J ends, which lost 0 bases and 1 base, there was a span of 8 bases. CDR1 is SGHRS and CDR2 is YFSETQ in the germline V gene. The CDR3 is made up of 15 amino acids. The DNA for the CDR3 is TGCGCCAGCAGCTTGGCAGGGATGAGCAATCAGCCCCAGCATTTT. Translated, it gives CASSLAGMSNQPQHF. The whole variable domain, filled in from reference TRBV5-1 and TRBJ1-5, reads KAGVTQTPRYLIKTRGQQVTLSCSPISGHRSVSWYQQTPGQGLQFLFEYFSETQRNKGNFPGRFSGRQFSNSRSEMNVSTLELGDSALYLCASSLAGMSNQPQHFGDGTRLSIL.

The chain is built from TRBV30 and TRBJ1-6; D gene uncertain. V gave up 4 bases and J gave up 6 bases, with 10 bases separating them. This CDR3 is built from 13 residues. Germline V CDR1 and CDR2: GTSNPN, SVGIG (reference sequence). CDR3 loop: CAWITGSNSPLHF. The CDR3 DNA is TGTGCCTGGATAACGGGAAGTAATTCACCCCTCCACTTT.

The rearrangement links TRBV29-1 to TRBJ2-2, with D possibly being TRBD2 (6 bases). The germline gives CDR1 SQVTM, CDR2 ANQGSEA. V was pared by 5 bases and J by 0 bases, with 7 bases between. This CDR3 is 13 amino acids long. The CDR3 coding sequence is TGCAGCGTTTGGGACTCGAACACCGGGGAGCTGTTTTTT. It is translated as CSVWDSNTGELFF.

The gene calls are TRBV7-9 and TRBJ2-1; 10 bases fit TRBD2. Unmatched junction bases numbered 8, after V lost 4 bases and J lost 8 bases. The CDR3 totals 15 residues. Looked up from germline, CDR1 is SEHNR and CDR2 is FQNEAQ (reference sequence). The CDR3 spells CASSSSGGATDEQFF. CDR3 in DNA: TGTGCCAGCAGCTCAAGCGGGGGGGCCACGGATGAGCAGTTCTTC.

The gene calls are TRBV4-3 and TRBJ2-3, with D possibly being TRBD2 (7 bases). In germline, CDR1 is LGHNA, CDR2 YSLEER. Trimming cost V 3 bases and J 9 bases, with 10 bases left between them. The CDR3 runs 12 residues. As DNA, the CDR3 is TGCGCCAGCAGCCAGGGGGGGGGCACGCAGTATTTT. Its translation is CASSQGGGTQYF.

This clone has just a few counts. The chain has TRBV18 and TRBJ2-2, with 9 bases lining up with TRBD1. Germline CDR1 and CDR2: KGHSH and LQKENI. The V and J ends lost 4 bases and 3 bases, in that order; junction bases with no gene match: 3. There are 15 residues in the CDR3. CDR3: CASSLDRGDTGELFF. In DNA form, the CDR3 reads TGTGCCAGCTCACTGGACAGGGGAGACACCGGGGAGCTGTTTTTT.

The rearrangement joins TRBV30 to TRBJ1-3, with TRBD1 as a possible D gene (6 bases). The germline CDR1 and CDR2 sequences are GTSNPN and SVGIG (reference sequence). CDR3 size: 16 residues. V was pared by 4 bases and J by 3 bases, with 19 bases between. CDR3 sequence reads: CAWTKGGRSFGNTIYF. The CDR3 region has the DNA TGTGCCTGGACTAAAGGGGGAAGGTCCTTTGGAAACACCATATATTTT.

The V call is TRBV7-9, the J call TRBJ2-3; D is uncertain. This CDR3 region has 15 residues. Germline values: CDR1 SEHNR, CDR2 FQNEAQ (reference sequence). Trimming removed 0 bases at V and 2 bases at J, with 9 bases between. CDR3 bases: TGTGCCAGCAGCTTAGCGTTGGCCTCCACAGATACGCAGTATTTT. Its translation: CASSLALASTDTQYF.

This clone counts as medium-sized. The rearrangement links TRBV14 to TRBJ2-2; D gene uncertain. Germline V CDR1 and CDR2: SGHDN, FVKESK. The CDR3 length is 17 residues. Trimming removed 0 bases from V and 0 bases from J, with 11 bases in between. The CDR3 spells CASSQDSNRANTGELFF. The CDR3 DNA sequence: TGTGCCAGCAGCCAAGATTCAAACCGAGCGAACACCGGGGAGCTGTTTTTT.

The gene calls are TRBV7-2 and TRBJ1-5, with D perhaps TRBD1 (5 bases). V was clipped by 5 bases and J by 0 bases, with 20 bases between them. CDR3 size: 18 residues. CDR1 and CDR2 from the germline V gene are SGHTA and FQGNSA. The CDR3 DNA reads as TGTGCCAGCAGCCCCCCAGAATGGGGGAGCAATAGCAATCAGCCCCAGCATTTT. This codes for CASSPPEWGSNSNQPQHF.

This clone was seen a handful of times. The rearrangement links TRBV7-8 to TRBJ2-1, with 10 bases lining up with TRBD2. V trimming: 4 bases; J trimming: 6 bases; junction bases outside the gene matches: 6. The CDR3 totals 15 residues. Germline V lookup: CDR1 SGHVS, CDR2 FQNEAQ. The CDR3 loop is CASSYSGGQGNEQFF. CDR3 sequence (DNA): TGTGCCAGCAGCTATAGCGGGGGGCAGGGCAATGAGCAGTTCTTC.

The genes are TRBV7-9 and TRBJ2-7; D uncertain. The V and J ends lost 2 bases and 4 bases respectively, with 3 bases between them. This CDR3 contains 11 residues. The germline CDR1 and CDR2 sequences are SEHNR and FQNEAQ (reference sequence). The CDR3 is CASSLQYEQYF. The CDR3 DNA is TGTGCCAGCAGCTTACAATACGAGCAGTACTTC.

The rearrangement uses TRBV21-1 and TRBJ2-2; TRBD2, the D gene given by the table, was not confirmed from the DNA. TRBV21-1 is termed a pseudogene. This CDR3 region has 16 residues. CDR3 in DNA: TGTGCCAGCACCCCACGGAGTACCCTTGACACCGGGGAGCTGTTTTTT. It specifies CASTPRSTLDTGELFF.

This clone has a single count. This CDR3 reads CASSVGGGGAKNEQFF. The CDR3 DNA is TGTGCCAGCAGCGTAGGAGGCGGGGGGGCAAAGAATGAGCAGTTCTTC. The chain employs TRBV9 and TRBJ2-1; 9 bases agree with TRBD2. V dropped 0 bases and J dropped 7; count of bases not matched to a gene: 8. Germline CDR1 SGDLS, CDR2 YYNGEE. The CDR3 is 16 residues long.

The V call is TRBV6-1, the J call TRBJ1-6; TRBD1 agrees at 9 bases. CDR3 size: 15 residues. CDR1 MNHNS and CDR2 SASEGT come from the germline V gene. J gave up 5 bases and V 6 bases, and 5 bases lay outside the gene matches. The CDR3: CASSEQGADNSPLHF. CDR3 nucleotide sequence: TGTGCCAGCAGCGAACAGGGGGCGGATAATTCACCCCTCCACTTT.